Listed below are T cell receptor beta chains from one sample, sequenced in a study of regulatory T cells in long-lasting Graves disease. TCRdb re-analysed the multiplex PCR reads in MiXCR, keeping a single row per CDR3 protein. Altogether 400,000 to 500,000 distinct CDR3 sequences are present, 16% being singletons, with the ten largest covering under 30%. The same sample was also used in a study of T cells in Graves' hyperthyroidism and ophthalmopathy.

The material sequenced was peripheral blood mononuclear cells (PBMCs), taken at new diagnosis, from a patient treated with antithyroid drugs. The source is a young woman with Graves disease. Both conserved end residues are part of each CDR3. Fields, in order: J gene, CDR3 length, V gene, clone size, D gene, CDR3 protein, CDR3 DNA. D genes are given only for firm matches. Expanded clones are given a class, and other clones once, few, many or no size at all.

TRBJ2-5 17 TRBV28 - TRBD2 CASSSRTSGRFQETQYF TGTGCCAGCAGTTCACGGACTAGCGGGAGGTTCCAAGAGACCCAGTACTTC
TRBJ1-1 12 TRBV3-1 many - CASSQAGTEAFF TGTGCCAGCAGCCAAGCAGGGACGGAAGCTTTCTTT
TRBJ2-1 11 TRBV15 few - CATSSSNEQFF TGTGCCACCAGCAGTAGCAATGAGCAGTTCTTC
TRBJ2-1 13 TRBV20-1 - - CSADPGSRNEQFF TGCAGTGCTGACCCCGGGAGTCGGAATGAGCAGTTCTTC
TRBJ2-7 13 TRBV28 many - CASSFGSRREQYF TGTGCCAGCAGTTTTGGTAGCCGGCGGGAGCAGTACTTC
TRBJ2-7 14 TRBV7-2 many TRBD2 CASSFSSGDGEQYF TGTGCCAGCAGTTTCTCTAGCGGGGATGGCGAGCAGTACTTC
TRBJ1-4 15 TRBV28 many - CASSQTGATNEKLFF TGTGCCAGCAGCCAAACGGGGGCAACTAATGAAAAACTGTTTTTT
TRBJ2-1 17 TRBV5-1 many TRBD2 CASSLLSLAGPYNEQFF TGCGCCAGCAGCTTGTTGTCACTAGCGGGACCCTACAATGAGCAGTTCTTC
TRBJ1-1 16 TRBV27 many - CASSPRTRGANTEAFF TGTGCCAGCAGTCCGAGGACGCGGGGGGCGAACACTGAAGCTTTCTTT
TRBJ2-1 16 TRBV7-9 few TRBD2 CASSLSGLAIYNEQFF TGTGCCAGCAGCCTCTCGGGACTAGCGATCTACAATGAGCAGTTCTTC
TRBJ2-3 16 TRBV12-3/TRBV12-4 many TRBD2 CASSPIPGGRTDTQYF TGTGCCAGCAGTCCGATCCCTGGCGGGAGGACAGATACGCAGTATTTT
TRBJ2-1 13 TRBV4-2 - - CASSQERVSEQFF TGTGCCAGCAGCCAAGAGAGGGTCTCTGAGCAGTTCTTC
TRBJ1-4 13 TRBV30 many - CAWRRGLNEKLFF TGTGCCTGGAGGAGGGGCCTTAATGAAAAACTGTTTTTT
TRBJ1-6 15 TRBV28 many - CASSLGGQGSSPLHF TGTGCCAGCAGTTTAGGGGGGCAGGGGTCTTCACCCCTCCACTTT
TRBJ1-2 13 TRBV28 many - CASSLQSNYGYTF TGTGCCAGCAGTTTACAGAGTAACTATGGCTACACCTTC
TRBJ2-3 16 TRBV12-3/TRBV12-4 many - CASSLGRSELTDTQYF TGTGCCAGCAGTTTGGGTCGTAGCGAGCTCACAGATACGCAGTATTTT
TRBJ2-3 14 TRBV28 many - CASSFVYGSDTQYF TGTGCCAGCAGTTTCGTTTACGGTTCAGATACGCAGTATTTT
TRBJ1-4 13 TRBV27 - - CASSLLEDEKLFF TGTGCCAGCAGTTTACTCGAGGATGAAAAACTGTTTTTT
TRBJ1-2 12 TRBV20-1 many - CSALTENYGYTF TGCAGTGCTCTTACAGAAAACTATGGCTACACCTTC
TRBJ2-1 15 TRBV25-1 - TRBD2 CASSEQAGGPNEQFF TGTGCCAGCAGTGAACAAGCGGGAGGCCCCAATGAGCAGTTCTTC
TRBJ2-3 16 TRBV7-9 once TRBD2 CASSLGLAGATDTQYF TGTGCCAGCAGCTTGGGACTAGCGGGCGCCACAGATACGCAGTATTTT
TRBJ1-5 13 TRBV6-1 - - CASRPVALEPQHF TGTGCCAGCAGGCCAGTAGCGCTGGAGCCCCAGCATTTT
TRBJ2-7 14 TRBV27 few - CASRPGLTVREQYF TGTGCCAGCAGGCCGGGACTGACGGTCCGCGAGCAGTACTTC
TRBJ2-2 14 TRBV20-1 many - CSASDRRDTGELFF TGCAGTGCCTCAGACCGCCGAGACACCGGGGAGCTGTTTTTT
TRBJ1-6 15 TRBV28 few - CASSSSGAGNSPLHF TGTGCCAGCAGTTCCTCCGGGGCCGGTAATTCACCCCTCCACTTT
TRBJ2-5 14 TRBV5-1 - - CASSAGNRQETQYF TGCGCCAGCAGCGCCGGTAACAGACAAGAGACCCAGTACTTC
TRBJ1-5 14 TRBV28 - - CVSSLLGSNQPQHF TGTGTCAGCAGTTTATTAGGCAGCAATCAGCCCCAGCATTTT
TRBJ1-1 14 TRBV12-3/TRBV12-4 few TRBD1 CASIRGQANTEAFF TGTGCCAGCATAAGGGGGCAGGCGAACACTGAAGCTTTCTTT
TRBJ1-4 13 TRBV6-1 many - CASSAQGLEKLFF TGTGCCAGCAGTGCACAGGGTTTGGAAAAACTGTTTTTT
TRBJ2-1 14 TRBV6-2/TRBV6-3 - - CASSYSRPNNEQFF TGTGCCAGCAGTTACTCTCGCCCTAACAATGAGCAGTTCTTC
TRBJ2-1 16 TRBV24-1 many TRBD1 CATSDPGTGGFNEQFF TGTGCCACCAGTGACCCCGGGACAGGGGGTTTCAATGAGCAGTTCTTC
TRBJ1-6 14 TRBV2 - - CASTQGGTYSPLHF TGTGCCAGCACCCAAGGTGGGACCTATTCACCCCTCCACTTT
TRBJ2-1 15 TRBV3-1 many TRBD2 CASSPPGLAGNEQFF TGTGCCAGCAGCCCGCCGGGACTAGCGGGAAATGAGCAGTTCTTC
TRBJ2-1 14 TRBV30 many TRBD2 CAWRLAGGYNEQFF TGTGCCTGGAGACTAGCGGGAGGCTACAATGAGCAGTTCTTC
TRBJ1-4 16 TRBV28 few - CASSSLKQGYGEKLFF TGTGCCAGCAGTTCCCTAAAACAGGGTTACGGTGAAAAACTGTTTTTT
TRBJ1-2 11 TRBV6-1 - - CASYESYGYTF TGTGCCAGCTACGAGAGCTATGGCTACACCTTC
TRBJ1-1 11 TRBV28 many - CASSWEAEAFF TGTGCCAGCAGTTGGGAGGCGGAAGCTTTCTTT
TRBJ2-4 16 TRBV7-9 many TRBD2 CASSFKAGLAKNIQYF TGTGCCAGCAGCTTTAAAGCGGGATTAGCCAAAAACATTCAGTACTTC
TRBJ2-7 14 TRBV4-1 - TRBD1 CASSITGGVWEQYF TGCGCCAGCAGTATAACAGGGGGTGTGTGGGAGCAGTACTTC
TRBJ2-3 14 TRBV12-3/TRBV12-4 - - CASSLAEGTDTQYF TGTGCCAGCAGTTTAGCGGAGGGGACAGATACGCAGTATTTT
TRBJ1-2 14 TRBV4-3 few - CASSQILQGDGYTF TGCGCCAGCAGCCAAATCCTACAGGGCGATGGCTACACCTTC
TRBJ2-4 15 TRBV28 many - CASSYGGLAKNIQYF TGTGCCAGCAGTTATGGGGGACTAGCCAAAAACATTCAGTACTTC
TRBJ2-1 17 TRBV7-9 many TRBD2 CASSGRSGGSSYNEQFF TGTGCCAGCAGCGGTCGTAGCGGGGGGAGCTCCTACAATGAGCAGTTCTTC
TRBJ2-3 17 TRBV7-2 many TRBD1 CASSFGQGVSGTDTQYF TGTGCCAGCAGCTTCGGACAGGGGGTATCCGGGACAGATACGCAGTATTTT
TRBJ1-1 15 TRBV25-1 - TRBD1 CASSEGTGLNTEAFF TGTGCCAGCAGTGAAGGGACAGGGCTGAACACTGAAGCTTTCTTT
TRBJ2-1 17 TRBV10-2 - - CASLGWVQDPGSNEQFF TGCGCCAGCCTGGGCTGGGTTCAGGATCCCGGCTCGAATGAGCAGTTCTTC
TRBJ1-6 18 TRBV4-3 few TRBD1 CASSQDSIGTVPNSPLHF TGCGCCAGCAGCCAAGATTCCATTGGGACAGTCCCAAATTCACCCCTCCACTTT
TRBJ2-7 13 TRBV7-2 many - CASSFEAPYEQYF TGTGCCAGCAGCTTTGAAGCCCCCTACGAGCAGTACTTC
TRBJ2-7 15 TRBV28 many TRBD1 CASSPGTGVSYEQYF TGTGCCAGCAGTCCTGGGACAGGGGTGTCCTACGAGCAGTACTTC
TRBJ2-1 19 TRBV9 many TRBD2 CASSGGTSGGTSSYNEQFF TGTGCCAGCAGCGGCGGGACTAGCGGGGGGACTAGCTCCTACAATGAGCAGTTCTTC
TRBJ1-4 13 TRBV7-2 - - CACSSGINEKLFF TGTGCCTGCAGCTCCGGGATTAATGAAAAACTGTTTTTT